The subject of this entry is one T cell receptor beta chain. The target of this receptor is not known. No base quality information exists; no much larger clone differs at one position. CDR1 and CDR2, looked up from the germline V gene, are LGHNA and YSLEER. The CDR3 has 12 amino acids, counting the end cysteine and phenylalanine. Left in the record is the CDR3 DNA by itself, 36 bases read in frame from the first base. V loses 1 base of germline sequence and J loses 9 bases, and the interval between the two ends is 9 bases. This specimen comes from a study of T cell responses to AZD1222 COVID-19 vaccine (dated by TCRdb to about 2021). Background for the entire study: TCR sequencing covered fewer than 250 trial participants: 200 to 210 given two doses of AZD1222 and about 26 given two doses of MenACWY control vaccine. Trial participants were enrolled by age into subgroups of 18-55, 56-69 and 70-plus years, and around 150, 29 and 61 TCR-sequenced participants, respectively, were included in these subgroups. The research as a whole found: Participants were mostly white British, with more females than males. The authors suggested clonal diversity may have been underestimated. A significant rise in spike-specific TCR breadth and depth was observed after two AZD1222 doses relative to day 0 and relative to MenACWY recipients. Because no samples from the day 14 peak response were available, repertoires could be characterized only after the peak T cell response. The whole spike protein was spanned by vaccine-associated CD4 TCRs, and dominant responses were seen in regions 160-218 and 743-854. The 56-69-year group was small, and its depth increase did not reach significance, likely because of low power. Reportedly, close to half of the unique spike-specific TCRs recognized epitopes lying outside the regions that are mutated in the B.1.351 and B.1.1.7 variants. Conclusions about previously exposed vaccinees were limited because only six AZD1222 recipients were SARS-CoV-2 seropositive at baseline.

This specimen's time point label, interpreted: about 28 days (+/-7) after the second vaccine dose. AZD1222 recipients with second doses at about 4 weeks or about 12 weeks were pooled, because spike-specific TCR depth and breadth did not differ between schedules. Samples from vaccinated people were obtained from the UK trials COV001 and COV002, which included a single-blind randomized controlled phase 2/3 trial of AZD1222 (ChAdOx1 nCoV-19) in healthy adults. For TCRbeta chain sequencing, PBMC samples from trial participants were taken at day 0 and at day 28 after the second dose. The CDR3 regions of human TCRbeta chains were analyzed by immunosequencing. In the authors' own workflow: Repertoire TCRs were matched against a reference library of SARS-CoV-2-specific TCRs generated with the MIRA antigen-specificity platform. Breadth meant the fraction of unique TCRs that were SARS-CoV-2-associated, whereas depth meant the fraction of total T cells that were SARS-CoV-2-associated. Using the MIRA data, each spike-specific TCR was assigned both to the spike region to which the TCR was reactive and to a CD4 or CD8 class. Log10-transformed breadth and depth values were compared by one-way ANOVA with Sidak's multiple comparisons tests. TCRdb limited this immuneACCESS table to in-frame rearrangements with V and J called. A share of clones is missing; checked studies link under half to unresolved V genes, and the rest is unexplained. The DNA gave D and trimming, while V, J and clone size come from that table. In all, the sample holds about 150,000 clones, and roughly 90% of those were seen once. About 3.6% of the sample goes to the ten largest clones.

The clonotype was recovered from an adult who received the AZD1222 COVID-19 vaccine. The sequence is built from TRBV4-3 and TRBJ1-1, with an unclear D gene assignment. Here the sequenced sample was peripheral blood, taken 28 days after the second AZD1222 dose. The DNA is TGCGCCAGCAGCCAAGGGGGTTACAAAGCTTTCTTT. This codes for CASSQGGYKAFF.